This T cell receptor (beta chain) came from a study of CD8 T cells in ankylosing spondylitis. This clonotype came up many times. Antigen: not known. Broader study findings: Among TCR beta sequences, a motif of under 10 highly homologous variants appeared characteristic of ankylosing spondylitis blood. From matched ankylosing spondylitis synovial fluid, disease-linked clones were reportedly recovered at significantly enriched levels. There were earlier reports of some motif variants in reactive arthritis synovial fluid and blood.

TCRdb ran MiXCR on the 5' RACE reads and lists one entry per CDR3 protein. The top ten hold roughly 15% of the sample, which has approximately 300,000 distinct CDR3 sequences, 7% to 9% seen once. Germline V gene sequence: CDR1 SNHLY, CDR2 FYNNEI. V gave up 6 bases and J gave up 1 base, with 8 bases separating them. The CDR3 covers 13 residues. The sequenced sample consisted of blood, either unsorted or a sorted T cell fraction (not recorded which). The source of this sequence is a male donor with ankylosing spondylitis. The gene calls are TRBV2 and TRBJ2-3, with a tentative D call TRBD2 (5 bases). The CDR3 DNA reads TGTGCCAGCAGCTCGGAGGGCACAGATACGCAGTATTTT. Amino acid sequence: CASSSEGTDTQYF.